This is a list of T cell receptor beta chains from one sample in a study of cytomegalovirus exposure and HLA in healthy donors. Some clones are missing from TCRdb's copy, which holds only in-frame ones; the method was immunoSEQ multiplex PCR. Here the sample spans roughly 190,000 clones, roughly 74% being singletons. Sequenced sample: PBMCs. Receptors were obtained from a woman under 40 in good health and CMV-seropositive. Both conserved end residues are part of each CDR3. Each record gives: clone size, J gene, D gene, V gene, CDR3 DNA, CDR3 protein. D genes are given only for firm matches. Some rows have no size entry. The others give once, few or many, or a class for an expanded clone.

clone size: .; J gene: TRBJ1-6; D gene: TRBD1; V gene: TRBV29-1; CDR3 DNA: TGCAGCGTTTCGGACAGGGACGGTTCACCCCTCCACTTT; CDR3 protein: CSVSDRDGSPLHF
clone size: .; J gene: TRBJ2-7; D gene: TRBD1; V gene: TRBV10-3; CDR3 DNA: TGTGCCATCAGTGCCGGACAGGACTCCTACGAGCAGTACTTC; CDR3 protein: CAISAGQDSYEQYF
clone size: few; J gene: TRBJ2-7; D gene: TRBD1; V gene: TRBV7-6; CDR3 DNA: TGTGCCAGCAGCCCAACCGGGACAGGGACCGAGCAGTACTTC; CDR3 protein: CASSPTGTGTEQYF
clone size: .; J gene: TRBJ1-3; D gene: .; V gene: TRBV6-5; CDR3 DNA: TGTGCCAGCGGATTATTTCAGGGTGGTGGAGACACCATATATTTT; CDR3 protein: CASGLFQGGGDTIYF
clone size: .; J gene: TRBJ1-3; D gene: .; V gene: TRBV5-1; CDR3 DNA: TGCGCCAGCAGCTTGAAAGGAGGGTCTGGAAACACCATATATTTT; CDR3 protein: CASSLKGGSGNTIYF
clone size: .; J gene: TRBJ1-1; D gene: .; V gene: TRBV2; CDR3 DNA: TGTGCCACCCACCGGACAGTACTAAGGAACACTGAAGCTTTCTTT; CDR3 protein: CATHRTVLRNTEAFF
clone size: .; J gene: TRBJ2-7; D gene: .; V gene: TRBV18; CDR3 DNA: TGTGCCAGCTCACCACCTGACACGACCCACGAGTACGAGCAGTACTTC; CDR3 protein: CASSPPDTTHEYEQYF
clone size: .; J gene: TRBJ2-7; D gene: TRBD1; V gene: TRBV28; CDR3 DNA: TGTGCCAGCAGTACCGACAGGGGCGGCTACGAGCAGTACTTC; CDR3 protein: CASSTDRGGYEQYF
clone size: .; J gene: TRBJ2-3; D gene: .; V gene: TRBV9; CDR3 DNA: TGTGCCAGCAGCGCGCAGAGCACAGATACGCAGTATTTT; CDR3 protein: CASSAQSTDTQYF
clone size: .; J gene: TRBJ2-5; D gene: TRBD1; V gene: TRBV19; CDR3 DNA: TGTGCCAGTAGTAAGGGCCGGGACAGCCAAGAGACCCAGTACTTC; CDR3 protein: CASSKGRDSQETQYF
clone size: .; J gene: TRBJ2-7; D gene: .; V gene: TRBV29-1; CDR3 DNA: TGCAGCGGTGGGAGTCCCTACGAGCAGTACTTC; CDR3 protein: CSGGSPYEQYF
clone size: few; J gene: TRBJ1-3; D gene: .; V gene: TRBV4-1; CDR3 DNA: TGCGCCAGCAGCCAAGATCGCGAGACTGGAAACACCATATATTTT; CDR3 protein: CASSQDRETGNTIYF
clone size: .; J gene: TRBJ1-4; D gene: .; V gene: TRBV5-1; CDR3 DNA: TGCGCCAGCAGCATCTACAGGGTAACTAATGAAAAACTGTTTTTT; CDR3 protein: CASSIYRVTNEKLFF
clone size: .; J gene: TRBJ2-2; D gene: TRBD1; V gene: TRBV19; CDR3 DNA: TGTGCCAGTAGTAAAGCCGGGACAGGGAACACCGGGGAGCTGTTTTTT; CDR3 protein: CASSKAGTGNTGELFF
clone size: .; J gene: TRBJ2-1; D gene: TRBD2; V gene: TRBV5-3; CDR3 DNA: TGTGCCAGAAGCTTTAAACTAGCGGGGCACGGGGATGAGCAGTTCTTC; CDR3 protein: CARSFKLAGHGDEQFF
clone size: once; J gene: TRBJ2-7; D gene: .; V gene: TRBV6-5; CDR3 DNA: TGTGCCAGCAGCCTCGAGAGGCGGGACCCCTACGAGCAGTACTTC; CDR3 protein: CASSLERRDPYEQYF
clone size: .; J gene: TRBJ2-3; D gene: TRBD2; V gene: TRBV7-7; CDR3 DNA: TGTGCTAGCAGCCCGAGGACTAGCGGCCTAGATACGCAGTATTTT; CDR3 protein: CASSPRTSGLDTQYF
clone size: .; J gene: TRBJ2-4; D gene: TRBD2; V gene: TRBV5-1; CDR3 DNA: TGCGCCAGCAGCTTGGCTAGGGTGCGGGGGGGGGCCAAAAACATTCAGTACTTC; CDR3 protein: CASSLARVRGGAKNIQYF
clone size: .; J gene: TRBJ2-7; D gene: .; V gene: TRBV27; CDR3 DNA: TGTGCCAGCAGTTTCCTCTCCTACGAGCAGTACTTC; CDR3 protein: CASSFLSYEQYF
clone size: .; J gene: TRBJ2-7; D gene: .; V gene: TRBV2; CDR3 DNA: TGTGCCACCACCGGGATGAGCTCCTACGAGCAGTACTTC; CDR3 protein: CATTGMSSYEQYF
clone size: once; J gene: TRBJ2-3; D gene: .; V gene: TRBV5-1; CDR3 DNA: TGCGCCAGCAGGTTGTCTAGCACAGATACGCAGTATTTT; CDR3 protein: CASRLSSTDTQYF
clone size: .; J gene: TRBJ2-1; D gene: .; V gene: TRBV27; CDR3 DNA: TGTGCCAGCAGTTTGGGCAGGGGAATCGATGAGCAGTTCTTC; CDR3 protein: CASSLGRGIDEQFF
clone size: .; J gene: TRBJ2-7; D gene: .; V gene: TRBV2; CDR3 DNA: TGTGCCAGCAGTGTAAACAGGTACTCCTACGAGCAGTACTTC; CDR3 protein: CASSVNRYSYEQYF
clone size: .; J gene: TRBJ1-2; D gene: TRBD1; V gene: TRBV28; CDR3 DNA: TGTGCCAGCAGTCCCCGGACAGGGGGCTTGTTAAACTATGGCTACACCTTC; CDR3 protein: CASSPRTGGLLNYGYTF
clone size: .; J gene: TRBJ1-1; D gene: TRBD1; V gene: TRBV6-6; CDR3 DNA: TGTGCCAGCAGATCGCAGGGGGCGCGCACTGAAGCTTTCTTT; CDR3 protein: CASRSQGARTEAFF
clone size: .; J gene: TRBJ2-2; D gene: .; V gene: TRBV6-6; CDR3 DNA: TGTGCCAGCAGTTACTCGATGGAGCCCGGGGAGCTGTTTTTT; CDR3 protein: CASSYSMEPGELFF
clone size: once; J gene: TRBJ2-7; D gene: .; V gene: TRBV18; CDR3 DNA: TGTGCCAGCTCACCTCCGGGACATCCTAAATACGAGCAGTACTTC; CDR3 protein: CASSPPGHPKYEQYF
clone size: .; J gene: TRBJ2-1; D gene: TRBD1; V gene: TRBV27; CDR3 DNA: TGTGCCAGCACCCACCGGGACAGCATAAACAATGAGCAGTTCTTC; CDR3 protein: CASTHRDSINNEQFF
clone size: .; J gene: TRBJ1-5; D gene: TRBD1; V gene: TRBV28; CDR3 DNA: TGTGCCAGCAGTATGACCGGGACAGGGGGCTCCTATAGCAATCAGCCCCAGCATTTT; CDR3 protein: CASSMTGTGGSYSNQPQHF
clone size: .; J gene: TRBJ1-4; D gene: .; V gene: TRBV5-1; CDR3 DNA: TGCGCCAGCGGGGAAGGGGGTGACGAAAAACTGTTTTTT; CDR3 protein: CASGEGGDEKLFF
clone size: .; J gene: TRBJ2-1; D gene: .; V gene: TRBV4-1; CDR3 DNA: TGCGCCAGCAGCCATAGACAGAAAGGGTACAATGAGCAGTTCTTC; CDR3 protein: CASSHRQKGYNEQFF
clone size: .; J gene: TRBJ2-5; D gene: TRBD1; V gene: TRBV29-1; CDR3 DNA: TGCAGCGTTGATGGGCAGGGGGTGACCGAGACCCAGTACTTC; CDR3 protein: CSVDGQGVTETQYF
clone size: .; J gene: TRBJ2-1; D gene: .; V gene: TRBV29-1; CDR3 DNA: TGCAGCGTTGGGAGACGACTTTACAATGAGCAGTTCTTC; CDR3 protein: CSVGRRLYNEQFF
clone size: .; J gene: TRBJ1-3; D gene: .; V gene: TRBV18; CDR3 DNA: TGTGCCAGCTCACCCAGGGGACCGAACTCTGGAAACACCATATATTTT; CDR3 protein: CASSPRGPNSGNTIYF
clone size: .; J gene: TRBJ1-5; D gene: .; V gene: TRBV6-4; CDR3 DNA: TGTGCCAGCAGTAAAAATGGACGGGGGGATCAGCCCCAGCATTTT; CDR3 protein: CASSKNGRGDQPQHF
clone size: .; J gene: TRBJ2-5; D gene: .; V gene: TRBV7-9; CDR3 DNA: TGTGCCAGCAGCTTAGGGGGAGTTCTTGGGCAGTACTTC; CDR3 protein: CASSLGGVLGQYF
clone size: .; J gene: TRBJ1-1; D gene: TRBD1; V gene: TRBV19; CDR3 DNA: TGTGCCAGTACGTTGAGACAGGGGACAATGAACACTGAAGCTTTCTTT; CDR3 protein: CASTLRQGTMNTEAFF
clone size: .; J gene: TRBJ2-3; D gene: .; V gene: TRBV19; CDR3 DNA: TGTGCCAGTAGTATTCTCGAGGGCGCAGGAGCAGATACGCAGTATTTT; CDR3 protein: CASSILEGAGADTQYF
clone size: .; J gene: TRBJ1-5; D gene: TRBD1; V gene: TRBV11-2; CDR3 DNA: TGTGCCAGCAGCCCGGACAGGGCAAACAATCAGCCCCAGCATTTT; CDR3 protein: CASSPDRANNQPQHF
clone size: .; J gene: TRBJ2-1; D gene: TRBD2; V gene: TRBV7-2; CDR3 DNA: TGTGCCAGCAGCTTAGCCGGGACTAGCGGTTACAATGAGCAGTTCTTC; CDR3 protein: CASSLAGTSGYNEQFF
clone size: .; J gene: TRBJ1-3; D gene: .; V gene: TRBV11-2; CDR3 DNA: TGTGCCAGCAGCTTAGTCCTCGGGGGATATAACTCTGGAAACACCATATATTTT; CDR3 protein: CASSLVLGGYNSGNTIYF
clone size: .; J gene: TRBJ2-1; D gene: TRBD2; V gene: TRBV2; CDR3 DNA: TGTGCCAGCAGTGAATCGAGCGGGAGGCGCTACAATGAGCAGTTCTTC; CDR3 protein: CASSESSGRRYNEQFF
clone size: .; J gene: TRBJ2-3; D gene: .; V gene: TRBV27; CDR3 DNA: TGTGCCAGCACCCCCACTTTCGGCCCACAACTCGGGGATACGCAGTATTTT; CDR3 protein: CASTPTFGPQLGDTQYF
clone size: .; J gene: TRBJ2-3; D gene: .; V gene: TRBV6-6; CDR3 DNA: TGTGCCAGCAGCCATTCAAGGGGGGATACGCAGTATTTT; CDR3 protein: CASSHSRGDTQYF
clone size: .; J gene: TRBJ2-3; D gene: TRBD2; V gene: TRBV7-9; CDR3 DNA: TGTGCCAGCAGTCCCGGGGGGCGGGGGGCAGTAGATACGCAGTATTTT; CDR3 protein: CASSPGGRGAVDTQYF
clone size: .; J gene: TRBJ2-7; D gene: .; V gene: TRBV19; CDR3 DNA: TGTGCCAGTAGTCTCGCGGGGAGCTCCTACGAGCAGTACTTC; CDR3 protein: CASSLAGSSYEQYF
clone size: few; J gene: TRBJ2-5; D gene: TRBD2; V gene: TRBV30; CDR3 DNA: TGTGCCTGGAGTGTACTGACTAGCCAGACCCAGTACTTC; CDR3 protein: CAWSVLTSQTQYF
clone size: .; J gene: TRBJ2-1; D gene: .; V gene: TRBV9; CDR3 DNA: TGTGCCAGCAGCGTTGAGTTACGCCCCGTCCCACATGAGCAGTTCTTC; CDR3 protein: CASSVELRPVPHEQFF
clone size: .; J gene: TRBJ2-3; D gene: TRBD2; V gene: TRBV5-1; CDR3 DNA: TGCGCCAGCAGTATCTCTAGCGGCTTTAGCACAGATACGCAGTATTTT; CDR3 protein: CASSISSGFSTDTQYF
clone size: .; J gene: TRBJ2-2; D gene: TRBD2; V gene: TRBV7-2; CDR3 DNA: TGTGCCAGCAGCAACTCATGGACTAGCGGGAACACCGGGGAGCTGTTTTTT; CDR3 protein: CASSNSWTSGNTGELFF
clone size: .; J gene: TRBJ1-2; D gene: TRBD1; V gene: TRBV5-1; CDR3 DNA: TGCGCCAGCAGCGGTCAAACAGGGGGACTTAATGGCTACACCTTC; CDR3 protein: CASSGQTGGLNGYTF
clone size: .; J gene: TRBJ2-5; D gene: .; V gene: TRBV5-6; CDR3 DNA: TGTGCCAGCAGCTTCAGGGATTTTGAGGAGACCCAGTACTTC; CDR3 protein: CASSFRDFEETQYF
clone size: .; J gene: TRBJ2-1; D gene: TRBD2; V gene: TRBV6-1; CDR3 DNA: TGTGCCAGCACCAGACTAGCGGGGGACAATGAGCAGTTCTTC; CDR3 protein: CASTRLAGDNEQFF
clone size: once; J gene: TRBJ2-7; D gene: .; V gene: TRBV10-1; CDR3 DNA: TGCGCCAGCAGTGAGTCGACCAGGGGCAAGTACGAGCAGTACTTC; CDR3 protein: CASSESTRGKYEQYF